Presented here are 17 T cell receptor beta chains from one specimen sequenced in a study of shared clonotypes between healthy human individuals. Method: immunoSEQ multiplex PCR; TCRdb's copy keeps in-frame clones and lacks some. This sample carries over a million clones, roughly 96% of them seen once, and the ten largest clones take approximately 1.1%. Sequenced material: naive CD4+ T cells sorted from blood. The sample's subset: CD45RA+ positively selected. The source of these receptors is a man between 25 and 39 years old in good health.

This chain connects TRBV18 to TRBJ1-5; D might be TRBD1 (5 bases). The CDR3 has 13 residues. In germline, CDR1 is KGHSH, CDR2 LQKENI. Deletions cut 1 base from V and 7 bases from J, with 8 bases between. The CDR3 DNA reads TGTGCCAGCTCACCACGGGACGTCCAGCCCCAGCATTTT. It yields the protein CASSPRDVQPQHF. The full variable domain, its missing parts supplied by reference TRBV18 and TRBJ1-5, is NAGVMQNPRHLVRRRGQEARLRCSPMKGHSHVYWYRQLPEEGLKFMVYLQKENIIDESGMPKERFSAEFPKEGPSILRIQQVVRGDSAAYFCASSPRDVQPQHFGDGTRLSIL.

This sequence joins TRBV9 and TRBJ2-1, with 10 positions matching TRBD2. V shed 1 base, J shed 2 bases, and the junction held 9 bases outside the gene matches. CDR3 size: 18 residues. CDR1 and CDR2 from the germline V gene are SGDLS and YYNGEE. The CDR3 protein is CASSVTSSGSIPYNEQFF. CDR3 sequence (DNA): TGTGCCAGCAGCGTAACTTCTAGCGGGAGCATCCCCTACAATGAGCAGTTCTTC.

This clone was detected once. The gene calls are TRBV10-3 and TRBJ1-1; D is perhaps TRBD1 (6 bases). This CDR3 has 13 amino acids. Trimming removed 6 bases from V and 0 bases from J, with 8 bases in between. Germline values: CDR1 ENHRY, CDR2 SYGVKD. CDR3 sequence reads: CAIRQGLNTEAFF. Here the CDR3 DNA reads TGTGCCATCAGACAGGGTTTGAACACTGAAGCTTTCTTT.

There are a few counts of this clone. This chain links TRBV6-5 with TRBJ1-1; tentatively, D is TRBD1 (5 bases). The germline gives CDR1 MNHEY, CDR2 SVGAGI. This CDR3 is built from 13 residues. Trimming shortened V by 6 bases and J by 7 bases, and 15 bases separated the two germline ends. The CDR3 protein is CASSASGTNEAFF. For the CDR3, the DNA is TGTGCCAGCAGCGCATCAGGGACGAATGAAGCTTTCTTT.

CDR3 DNA sequence: TGTGCCAGCAGTGAACTCCCCTATAGCTCCTACAATGAGCAGTTCTTC. Translation: CASSELPYSSYNEQFF. The V gene is TRBV2, the J gene TRBJ2-1; D gene unclear. The CDR3 has 16 residues. Per the germline V gene, CDR1 is SNHLY and CDR2 is FYNNEI. Trimming removed 2 bases from V and 0 bases from J, with 11 bases in between. The complete variable domain, with remaining parts taken from reference TRBV2 and TRBJ2-1, reads EPEVTQTPSHQVTQMGQEVILRCVPISNHLYFYWYRQILGQKVEFLVSFYNNEISEKSEIFDDQFSVERPDGSNFTLKIRSTKLEDSAMYFCASSELPYSSYNEQFFGPGTRLTVL.

This chain uses TRBV9 with TRBJ1-1; D is perhaps TRBD1 (6 bases). Per germline, CDR1 SGDLS and CDR2 YYNGEE. Trimming took off 0 bases at V and 6 bases at J, with 15 bases between the two ends. This CDR3 comprises 15 residues. CDR3 residues: CASSVAPGAGSEAFF. DNA for the CDR3: TGTGCCAGCAGCGTAGCCCCGGGGGCTGGCTCTGAAGCTTTCTTT.

V usage is TRBV11-3 and J usage is TRBJ2-1, with 10 bases matching TRBD2. The CDR3 loop spans 15 amino acids. V lost 5 bases and J lost 6; bases outside the gene matches: 7. Germline values: CDR1 SGHNT, CDR2 YENEEA. The CDR3 is CASSAASGSPNEQFF. CDR3 DNA sequence: TGTGCCAGCAGCGCGGCTAGCGGGAGTCCCAATGAGCAGTTCTTC.

The V gene is TRBV2, the J gene TRBJ1-5, with TRBD1 identical over 9 bases. Losses at the gene ends were 8 bases for V and 6 bases for J; bases not matched to a gene: 5. CDR3 length: 13 amino acids. CDR1 is SNHLY and CDR2 is FYNNEI in the germline V gene. The CDR3 loop reads CASVTGGGQPQHF. The DNA for the CDR3 is TGTGCCAGCGTTACAGGGGGCGGTCAGCCCCAGCATTTT.

The chain has TRBV5-1 and TRBJ2-5; 8 nucleotides agree with TRBD2. Germline assignment: CDR1 SGHRS and CDR2 YFSETQ. This CDR3 spans 15 amino acids. Trimming took 7 bases from V and 5 from J; bases not matched to a gene: 13. The CDR3 loop is CASGEGLVFRETQYF. Written as DNA, the CDR3 is TGCGCCAGCGGAGAGGGACTAGTTTTTCGGGAGACCCAGTACTTC.

V gene TRBV7-8 combines with J gene TRBJ2-7; 8 bases are a match to TRBD2. V lost 2 bases and J lost 4; bases outside the gene matches: 13. The CDR3 sequence is 17 residues long. Looked up from germline, CDR1 is SGHVS and CDR2 is FQNEAQ. CDR3 residues: CASSLMRLSGSFYEQYF. The CDR3 nucleotides are TGTGCCAGCAGCTTAATGCGGTTGAGCGGGAGTTTTTACGAGCAGTACTTC.

This chain uses TRBV5-6 with TRBJ2-5; 9 nucleotides align to TRBD1. This CDR3 is built from 17 residues. J gave up 6 bases and V 4 bases, and 16 bases lay outside the gene matches. Germline V gene data show CDR1 as SGHDT and CDR2 as YYEEEE. CDR3 sequence reads: CASSRVTGGTQLKTQYF. In nucleotides, the CDR3 is TGTGCCAGCAGCCGCGTGACAGGGGGAACACAATTGAAGACCCAGTACTTC.

The chain is built from TRBV7-9 and TRBJ1-2; D gene uncertain. This CDR3 has 14 amino acids. V was trimmed by 3 bases and J by 2 bases, leaving 10 bases between them. Germline CDR1 and CDR2: SEHNR and FQNEAQ (reference sequence). The CDR3 region is CASSFPPTNYGYTF. The CDR3 region has the DNA TGTGCCAGCAGCTTCCCGCCTACCAACTATGGCTACACCTTC.

As concerns this clone: At the DNA level, this CDR3 is encoded by other sequences in the same sample as well. The chain is built from TRBV5-1 and TRBJ2-3; 10 bases line up with TRBD1. This CDR3 has 14 amino acids. Germline values: CDR1 SGHRS, CDR2 YFSETQ. V lost 6 bases, J lost 2 bases, and 3 bases stayed unmatched. The CDR3 DNA reads TGCGCCAGCAAGGACAGGGGGTACACAGATACGCAGTATTTT. Its protein product is CASKDRGYTDTQYF.

The chain recombines TRBV10-3 with TRBJ1-1; D remains unclear. This CDR3 has 12 residues. CDR1 is ENHRY and CDR2 is SYGVKD in the germline V gene. V lost 5 bases and J 1 base, leaving 5 bases between the germline ends. The CDR3: CAISLQNTEAFF. The DNA of the CDR3 is TGTGCCATCAGTTTACAGAACACTGAAGCTTTCTTT.

The chain carries TRBV10-2 and TRBJ1-5; no definite D call. CDR3 length: 12 residues. Trimming took 7 bases from V and 4 from J, leaving 8 bases between them. Germline CDR1 is WSHSY and CDR2 is SAAADI. The chain's CDR3 is CASKTANQPQHF. The CDR3 bases are TGCGCCAGCAAAACCGCTAATCAGCCCCAGCATTTT.

V and J are TRBV7-2 and TRBJ1-2; D unclear. Trimming took off 1 base at V and 8 bases at J, with 17 bases between the two ends. The germline gives CDR1 SGHTA, CDR2 FQGNSA. CDR3 length: 15 residues. In DNA form, the CDR3 reads TGTGCCAGCAGCTTAGGCGATCGGACGGCCATGGGCTACACCTTC. Protein sequence: CASSLGDRTAMGYTF. Full variable domain (missing parts from reference TRBV7-2 and TRBJ1-2): GAGVSQSPSNKVTEKGKDVELRCDPISGHTALYWYRQSLGQGLEFLIYFQGNSAPDKSGLPSDRFSAERTGGSVSTLTIQRTQQEDSAVYLCASSLGDRTAMGYTFGSGTRLTVV.

V usage is TRBV4-3 and J usage is TRBJ1-4, with 8 bases aligning to TRBD1. The ends lost 3 bases at V and 5 bases at J; junction bases unmatched: 2. Germline-derived CDR1 and CDR2 are LGHNA and YSLEER. The CDR3 extends over 14 amino acids. The DNA of the CDR3 is TGCGCCAGCAGCCAGGACAGGGTGAATGAAAAACTGTTTTTT. This codes for CASSQDRVNEKLFF.